Included here is one T cell receptor (beta chain) sequence, with context. The sample comes from a study of OX40 agonist ivuxolimab in advanced cancers. Trimming took off 6 bases at V and 4 bases at J, with 12 bases between the two ends. Germline V CDR1 and CDR2: MNHNS, SASEGT. This CDR3 spans 13 amino acids. Generated by immunoSEQ multiplex PCR, the TCRdb table keeps only in-frame clones and is missing some. The sample yields 80,000 to 100,000 clones, about nine tenths seen once. Material: CD4+ or CD8+ T cells sorted from blood, obtained in a trial of the OX40 agonist ivuxolimab. This TCR was sampled from an adult with an advanced solid tumor such as melanoma, head and neck, liver or kidney cancer. This chain uses TRBV6-1 with TRBJ1-2; perhaps TRBD1 as D (6 bases). CDR3 protein: CASSPDRSYGYTF. The CDR3 region has the DNA TGTGCCAGCAGCCCCGACAGGAGCTATGGCTACACCTTC.